The source of this T cell receptor beta chain is a study of blood T cell repertoires in COVID-19. Turning to the study itself: COVID-19 samples from acute and convalescent phases originated in the United States, Italy and Spain. Sources were T cells, B-cell-depleted T cells, or PBMCs; the material itself was cDNA or gDNA.

CDR3 length equals 14 residues. The ends were cut back, 4 bases at V and 2 bases at J, with 12 bases in the middle. CDR1 and CDR2 (germline): SGHNT, YYREEE (reference sequence). Per the authors' pipeline: Using reference gene primer amplification, nucleated cell counts were estimated. The assay was immunoSEQ multiplex PCR, and TCRdb's table has in-frame clones only and misses some. The V and J calls and clone size are taken from that table; D and trimming were inferred from the DNA. The sample contains approximately 75,000 clones, approximately 82% of which appear only once. V is TRBV5-4 and J is TRBJ1-1; D remains ambiguous. The receptor's source is a human donor in a cohort sampled during active COVID-19. The sample taken for sequencing was peripheral blood. The CDR3 here is CASSRSAGNTEAFF. DNA for the CDR3: TGTGCCAGCAGCCGGTCGGCGGGCAACACTGAAGCTTTCTTT.